This T cell receptor beta chain was identified during a study of blood T cells in healthy people across ages. Findings of the study overall: There were more naive CD4+ cells and higher diversity in long-lived donors than in aged donors. A strong correlation between TCR beta diversity and naive T cell percentage was seen.

A second PCR of about 6 to 12 cycles used a sample-barcoded 5' primer and a J-beta primer mix. Using its own MiXCR run on the 5' RACE reads, TCRdb lists one record per CDR3 protein. The table shows 1 million to 1.2 million distinct CDR3 sequences, with around two fifths occurring only once. This clonotype was seen a handful of times. What it binds is unknown. This CDR3 comprises 13 residues. Per germline, CDR1 DFQATT and CDR2 SNEGSKA (reference sequence). V was trimmed by 8 bases and J by 0 bases, leaving 12 bases between them. The TCR originated in a man aged 18 to 29 in good health. V is TRBV20-1 and J is TRBJ2-3, with D perhaps TRBD2 (6 bases). Source material: blood. CDR3 residues: CSPGDPSTDTQYF. The DNA of the CDR3 is TGCAGTCCGGGGGACCCTAGCACAGATACGCAGTATTTT.